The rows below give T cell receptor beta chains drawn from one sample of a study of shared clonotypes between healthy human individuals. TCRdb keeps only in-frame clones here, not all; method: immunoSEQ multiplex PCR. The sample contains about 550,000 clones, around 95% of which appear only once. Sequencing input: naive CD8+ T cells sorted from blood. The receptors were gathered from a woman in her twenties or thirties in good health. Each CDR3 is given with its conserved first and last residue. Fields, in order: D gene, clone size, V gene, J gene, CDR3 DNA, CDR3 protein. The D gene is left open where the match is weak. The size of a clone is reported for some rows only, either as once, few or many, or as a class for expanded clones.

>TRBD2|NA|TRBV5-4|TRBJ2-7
TGTGCCAGCAGCTTGACTAGCGGGAACTACGAGCAGTACTTC
CASSLTSGNYEQYF
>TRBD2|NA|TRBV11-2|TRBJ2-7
TGTGCCAGCAGCCCAGGGAGCGGGAGCTACGAGCAGTACTTC
CASSPGSGSYEQYF
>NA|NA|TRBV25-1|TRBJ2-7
TGTGCCAGCAGTGAATTTCAAGCAGGGGAGACCTACGAGCAGTACTTC
CASSEFQAGETYEQYF
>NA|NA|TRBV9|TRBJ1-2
TGTGCCAGCAGAGACTCCGGGACCGAGAACTATGGCTACACCTTC
CASRDSGTENYGYTF
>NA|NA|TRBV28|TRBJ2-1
TGTGCCAGCAGTTTATCGGTGTTGGACGGTCGCTCCTACAATGAGCAGTTCTTC
CASSLSVLDGRSYNEQFF
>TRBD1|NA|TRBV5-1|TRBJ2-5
TGCGCCAGCAGCCGATACTATCAGGGGGCTCTCGAGACCCAGTACTTC
CASSRYYQGALETQYF
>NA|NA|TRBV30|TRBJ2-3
TGTGCCTGGTCCCAGGGGGGCGCAAGCACAGATACGCAGTATTTT
CAWSQGGASTDTQYF
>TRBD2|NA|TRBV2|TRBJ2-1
TGTGCCAGCAGAGGACTAGCGCTTAATGAGCAGTTCTTC
CASRGLALNEQFF
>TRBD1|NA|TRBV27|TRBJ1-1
TGTGCCAGTAGGAAAGACAGGGGGACAGAAGCTTTCTTT
CASRKDRGTEAFF
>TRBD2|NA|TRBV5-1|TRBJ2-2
TGCGCCAGCAGCCTTAGACTAGCGGGCACCGGGGAGCTGTTTTTT
CASSLRLAGTGELFF
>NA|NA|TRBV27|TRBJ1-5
TGTGCCAGCAGTTCGGGCGGGAACAATCAGCCCCAGCATTTT
CASSSGGNNQPQHF
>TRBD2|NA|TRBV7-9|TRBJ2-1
TGTGCCAGCAGCGACCCACTAGCGGGAGGGCCCCATGAGCAGTTCTTC
CASSDPLAGGPHEQFF
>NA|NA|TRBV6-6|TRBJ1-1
TGTGCCAGCAGTTACTCGTTGGAATTGAACACTGAAGCTTTCTTT
CASSYSLELNTEAFF
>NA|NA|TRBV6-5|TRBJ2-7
TGTGCCAGCAGGTTGACAACCTACGAGCAGTACTTC
CASRLTTYEQYF
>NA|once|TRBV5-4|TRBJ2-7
TGTGCCAGCAGCTTGGATGGACCCGCGGGGCAGTACTTC
CASSLDGPAGQYF
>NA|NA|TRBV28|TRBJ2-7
TGTGCCAGCAGTTTATCGGGCGGGACCTACGAGCAGTACTTC
CASSLSGGTYEQYF
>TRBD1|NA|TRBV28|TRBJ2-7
TGTGCCAGCTGCCGGTGGACAGGGATCGCCTCCGAGCAGTACTTC
CASCRWTGIASEQYF
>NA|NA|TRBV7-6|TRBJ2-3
TGTGCCAGCAGCTCCTTCGGACCCATCTCGAATACGCAGTATTTT
CASSSFGPISNTQYF
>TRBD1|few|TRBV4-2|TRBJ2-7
TGTGCCAGCAGCCAAGGGGACAGGGGCCCCTACGAGCAGTACTTC
CASSQGDRGPYEQYF
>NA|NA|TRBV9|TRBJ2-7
TGTGCCAGCAGCCCAGAAGGCCACCCCTACGAGCAGTACTTC
CASSPEGHPYEQYF
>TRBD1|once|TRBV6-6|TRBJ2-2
TGTGCCAGCACCCTACAGGGGTTCACCGGGGAGCTGTTTTTT
CASTLQGFTGELFF
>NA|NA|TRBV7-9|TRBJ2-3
TGTGCCAGCAGCTTTACAGATACGCAGTATTTT
CASSFTDTQYF
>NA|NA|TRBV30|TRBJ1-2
TGTGCCTGGAAAGGGAGTAAGGGTTTCCGTGGCTACACCTTC
CAWKGSKGFRGYTF
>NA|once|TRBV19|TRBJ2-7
TGTGCCAGTAGTAGTTCGTCCGGCTTCTCCTACGAGCAGTACTTC
CASSSSSGFSYEQYF
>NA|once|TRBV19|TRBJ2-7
TGTGCCAGTAGTGAGGAGGGATCCTACGAGCAGTACTTC
CASSEEGSYEQYF
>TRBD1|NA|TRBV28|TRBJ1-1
TGTGCCAGCGGGCCAGGGGGCATGGACACTGAAGCTTTCTTT
CASGPGGMDTEAFF
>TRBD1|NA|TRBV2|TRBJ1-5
TGTGCCAGCAGTGACATGGGACAGGGCTTTCAGCCCCAGCATTTT
CASSDMGQGFQPQHF
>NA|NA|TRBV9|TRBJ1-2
TGTGCCAGCAGCGGGACCGAGGGCTATGGCTACACCTTC
CASSGTEGYGYTF
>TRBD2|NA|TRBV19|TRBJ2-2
TGTGCCAGTAGCCCCGGGACTAGCGGGGTCGACACCGGGGAGCTGTTTTTT
CASSPGTSGVDTGELFF
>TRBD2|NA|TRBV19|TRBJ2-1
TGTGCCAGTAGTTTTCTAGCGGGAGGGTGGGAAGGGGACAATGAGCAGTTCTTC
CASSFLAGGWEGDNEQFF
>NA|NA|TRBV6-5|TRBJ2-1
TGTGCCAGCAGTTACGTTTTCGCCGGGACAGAGCAGTTCTTC
CASSYVFAGTEQFF
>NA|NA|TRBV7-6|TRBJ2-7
TGTGCCAGCAGCATTACCACAGGATTCTACGAGCAGTACTTC
CASSITTGFYEQYF
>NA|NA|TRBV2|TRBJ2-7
TGTGCCAGCAGTACTATTTTTAGCGAAAGCTACGAGCAGTACTTC
CASSTIFSESYEQYF
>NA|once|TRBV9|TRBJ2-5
TGTGCCAGCAGCGTAGCTGTTCAGGGACAGACCCAGTACTTC
CASSVAVQGQTQYF
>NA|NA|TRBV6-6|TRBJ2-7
TGTGCCAGCAGTTACTCTAGCACAGGGAACGAGCAGTACTTC
CASSYSSTGNEQYF
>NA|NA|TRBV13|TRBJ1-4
TGTGCCAGCAGCTTAGGAGGCAGCCTTAATGAAAAACTGTTTTTT
CASSLGGSLNEKLFF
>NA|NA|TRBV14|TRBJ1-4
TGTGCCAGCAGCCAAGAACCGACGGTAGCCTGGGATGAAAAACTGTTTTTT
CASSQEPTVAWDEKLFF
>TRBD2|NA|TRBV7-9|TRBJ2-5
TGTGCCAGCAGCCCTCTAGCGGGAGGGCCGTTGGAGACCCAGTACTTC
CASSPLAGGPLETQYF
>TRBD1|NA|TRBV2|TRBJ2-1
TGTGCCAGCAAGCTAACCGGGACAGGGGTTTTCAATGAGCAGTTCTTC
CASKLTGTGVFNEQFF
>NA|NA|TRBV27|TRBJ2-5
TGTGCCAGCAGTACTTTACCGGGACCGAGCTCGGCCCAGTACTTC
CASSTLPGPSSAQYF
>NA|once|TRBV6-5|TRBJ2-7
TGTGCCAGCAGTTACGAGACAGGTACCTACGAGCAGTACTTC
CASSYETGTYEQYF
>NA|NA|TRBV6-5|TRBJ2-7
TGTGCCAGCAGTTACTCGGGGGACGAGCAGTACTTC
CASSYSGDEQYF